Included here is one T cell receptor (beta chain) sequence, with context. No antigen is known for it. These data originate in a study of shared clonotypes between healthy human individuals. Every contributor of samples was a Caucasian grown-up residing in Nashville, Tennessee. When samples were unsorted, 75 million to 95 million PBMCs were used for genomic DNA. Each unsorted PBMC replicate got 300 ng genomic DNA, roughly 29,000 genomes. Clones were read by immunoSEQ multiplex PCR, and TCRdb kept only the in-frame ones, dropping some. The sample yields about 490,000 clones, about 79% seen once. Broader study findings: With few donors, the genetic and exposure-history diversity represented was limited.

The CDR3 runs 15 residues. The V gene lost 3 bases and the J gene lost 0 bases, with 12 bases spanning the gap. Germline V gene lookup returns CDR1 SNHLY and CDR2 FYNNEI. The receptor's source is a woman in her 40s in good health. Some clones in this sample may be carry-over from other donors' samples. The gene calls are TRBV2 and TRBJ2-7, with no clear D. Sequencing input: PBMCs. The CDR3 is CASSDDVLSSYEQYF. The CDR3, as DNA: TGTGCCAGCAGTGACGACGTCCTGAGCTCCTACGAGCAGTACTTC.